This T cell receptor (beta chain) was profiled in a study of cytomegalovirus exposure and HLA in healthy donors. Study-level background: As an earlier analysis found, about 200 million T cells yielded fewer than 130 million unique TCR beta sequences. HLA-typed donors were the source of 83 million or so unique TCRs held in an early data release. For the roughly 370 genotyped donors, about 81% fell within the Caucasian-associated ancestry cluster.

The CDR3 length is 17 residues. Germline V lookup: CDR1 LNHDA, CDR2 SQIVND (reference sequence). V was pared by 5 bases and J by 6 bases, with 25 bases between. PCR primers comprised 60 Vbeta and 13 Jbeta primers. Under the authors' procedure: Later analysis identified tens of millions of unique TCR beta chains, approximately 10 million shared. Clones were sequenced by immunoSEQ multiplex PCR, and TCRdb holds only the in-frame ones, with some missing. The V and J calls and clone size were taken over from that table, and D and trimming were inferred from the DNA. The data hold 150,000 to 200,000 clones, with around 78% observed a single time.

The TCR sequence derives from a woman aged 25 to 39 in good health and CMV-seropositive. The chain carries TRBV19 and TRBJ1-2; weak D call: TRBD1 (6 bases). The sample was PBMCs. Written as DNA, the CDR3 is TGTGCCAGTAGTCGGCGAGGGGGAAACATAGGAACCGATGGCTACACCTTC. This gives the protein CASSRRGGNIGTDGYTF.